These T cell receptor beta chains were read from a single sample in a study of OX40 agonist ivuxolimab in advanced cancers. The table came from immunoSEQ multiplex PCR; TCRdb's copy has only in-frame clones and leaves some out. The table records about 69,000 clones, around 90% of them present only once. Material: CD4+ or CD8+ T cells sorted from blood, obtained in a trial of the OX40 agonist ivuxolimab. Source of these receptors: an adult with an advanced solid tumor such as melanoma, head and neck, liver or kidney cancer. CDR3s include the opening cysteine and the closing phenylalanine or tryptophan. A D gene is named only where the DNA matches it firmly. The size entry is marked missing in some rows and otherwise reads once, few, many or a size class.

V gene: TRBV18
J gene: TRBJ1-1
clone size: -
D gene: -
CDR3 protein: CASSPGTQAMNTEAFF
CDR3 DNA: TGTGCCAGCTCCCCTGGAACCCAGGCAATGAACACTGAAGCTTTCTTT

V gene: TRBV5-6
J gene: TRBJ2-7
clone size: -
D gene: TRBD1
CDR3 protein: CASSLELGQVYYEQYF
CDR3 DNA: TGTGCCAGCAGCTTGGAACTAGGACAGGTATACTACGAGCAGTACTTC

V gene: TRBV5-6
J gene: TRBJ1-4
clone size: -
D gene: -
CDR3 protein: CASSLGRVNEKLFF
CDR3 DNA: TGTGCCAGCAGCCTGGGGCGGGTTAATGAAAAACTGTTTTTT

V gene: TRBV18
J gene: TRBJ2-5
clone size: -
D gene: -
CDR3 protein: CASSPQGPRVETQYF
CDR3 DNA: TGTGCCAGCTCACCACAGGGACCAAGGGTAGAGACCCAGTACTTC

V gene: TRBV7-6
J gene: TRBJ2-2
clone size: -
D gene: TRBD2
CDR3 protein: CASSYLSGINTGELFF
CDR3 DNA: TGTGCCAGCAGCTACCTAAGCGGGATCAACACCGGGGAGCTGTTTTTT

V gene: TRBV28
J gene: TRBJ2-7
clone size: -
D gene: TRBD2
CDR3 protein: CASNLAGGRSYEQYF
CDR3 DNA: TGTGCCAGCAACTTGGCGGGCGGGAGGAGCTACGAGCAGTACTTC

V gene: TRBV4-1
J gene: TRBJ2-1
clone size: once
D gene: TRBD2
CDR3 protein: CASSQGGRRSGRSSEQFF
CDR3 DNA: TGCGCCAGCAGCCAAGGAGGGAGGCGGAGCGGGAGGAGTTCTGAGCAGTTCTTC

V gene: TRBV28
J gene: TRBJ1-5
clone size: few
D gene: -
CDR3 protein: CASSIRQNSNQPQHF
CDR3 DNA: TGTGCCAGCAGTATTCGACAGAATAGCAATCAGCCCCAGCATTTT

V gene: TRBV27
J gene: TRBJ2-2
clone size: -
D gene: -
CDR3 protein: CASSLEERTGELFF
CDR3 DNA: TGTGCCAGCAGTTTAGAGGAGCGGACCGGGGAGCTGTTTTTT

V gene: TRBV7-3
J gene: TRBJ2-7
clone size: once
D gene: -
CDR3 protein: CASSLIPAYEQYF
CDR3 DNA: TGTGCCAGCAGCTTAATCCCCGCCTACGAGCAGTACTTC

V gene: TRBV5-1
J gene: TRBJ1-2
clone size: -
D gene: -
CDR3 protein: CASSSSGDYGYTF
CDR3 DNA: TGCGCCAGCAGCTCTTCGGGGGACTATGGCTACACCTTC

V gene: TRBV6-1
J gene: TRBJ2-2
clone size: -
D gene: -
CDR3 protein: CATRRSGELFF
CDR3 DNA: TGTGCCACCCGGAGGTCCGGGGAGCTGTTTTTT

V gene: TRBV2
J gene: TRBJ1-5
clone size: -
D gene: -
CDR3 protein: CASRRTDNNQPQHF
CDR3 DNA: TGTGCCAGCAGGCGGACGGACAACAATCAGCCCCAGCATTTT

V gene: TRBV6-5
J gene: TRBJ1-4
clone size: -
D gene: -
CDR3 protein: CASSNEKLFF
CDR3 DNA: TGTGCCAGCAGCAATGAAAAACTGTTTTTT

V gene: TRBV7-9
J gene: TRBJ2-7
clone size: -
D gene: -
CDR3 protein: CASSLKGTYEQYF
CDR3 DNA: TGTGCCAGCAGCTTAAAGGGTACCTACGAGCAGTACTTC

V gene: TRBV2
J gene: TRBJ1-1
clone size: -
D gene: TRBD1
CDR3 protein: CASSEAQGAPEAFF
CDR3 DNA: TGTGCCAGCAGTGAGGCGCAGGGGGCCCCTGAAGCTTTCTTT

V gene: TRBV2
J gene: TRBJ2-2
clone size: -
D gene: TRBD2
CDR3 protein: CASSGTSGNTGELFF
CDR3 DNA: TGTGCCAGCAGTGGGACTAGCGGAAACACCGGGGAGCTGTTTTTT

V gene: TRBV6-5
J gene: TRBJ2-2
clone size: -
D gene: -
CDR3 protein: CASSYSATLDTGELFF
CDR3 DNA: TGTGCCAGCAGTTACTCTGCTACCTTGGACACCGGGGAGCTGTTTTTT

V gene: TRBV18
J gene: TRBJ2-7
clone size: -
D gene: -
CDR3 protein: CASSPPDGLRDEQYF
CDR3 DNA: TGTGCCAGCTCACCACCGGACGGACTCAGGGACGAGCAGTACTTC

V gene: TRBV18
J gene: TRBJ2-3
clone size: -
D gene: -
CDR3 protein: CASSPTPDTQYF
CDR3 DNA: TGTGCCAGCTCACCAACGCCGGATACGCAGTATTTT

V gene: TRBV11-2
J gene: TRBJ1-1
clone size: -
D gene: TRBD1
CDR3 protein: CASSLSTGGKTEAFF
CDR3 DNA: TGTGCCAGCAGCTTGTCGACAGGGGGGAAAACTGAAGCTTTCTTT

V gene: TRBV10-3
J gene: TRBJ2-1
clone size: -
D gene: -
CDR3 protein: CAISGQNNEQFF
CDR3 DNA: TGTGCCATCAGTGGACAGAACAATGAGCAGTTCTTC

V gene: TRBV18
J gene: TRBJ1-2
clone size: -
D gene: TRBD1
CDR3 protein: CASSPGQGWYGYTF
CDR3 DNA: TGTGCCAGCTCACCGGGACAGGGTTGGTATGGCTACACCTTC

V gene: TRBV9
J gene: TRBJ1-5
clone size: -
D gene: -
CDR3 protein: CASSERPRQPQHF
CDR3 DNA: TGTGCCAGCAGCGAACGACCCAGACAGCCCCAGCATTTT

V gene: TRBV7-9
J gene: TRBJ2-3
clone size: -
D gene: -
CDR3 protein: CASSLGSGSDTQYF
CDR3 DNA: TGTGCCAGCAGCTTGGGCAGTGGGTCAGATACGCAGTATTTT

V gene: TRBV18
J gene: TRBJ2-7
clone size: -
D gene: TRBD1
CDR3 protein: CASSGDSYEQYF
CDR3 DNA: TGTGCCAGCTCAGGGGACAGCTACGAGCAGTACTTC

V gene: TRBV5-1
J gene: TRBJ2-5
clone size: -
D gene: TRBD1
CDR3 protein: CASRDRGYQETQYF
CDR3 DNA: TGCGCCAGCAGGGACAGGGGATACCAAGAGACCCAGTACTTC

V gene: TRBV28
J gene: TRBJ2-3
clone size: -
D gene: -
CDR3 protein: CASTTGADTQYF
CDR3 DNA: TGTGCCAGCACCACGGGTGCTGATACGCAGTATTTT

V gene: TRBV7-9
J gene: TRBJ2-3
clone size: -
D gene: TRBD1
CDR3 protein: CASSRDSGSGDTQYF
CDR3 DNA: TGTGCCAGCAGCAGGGACAGTGGTTCGGGGGATACGCAGTATTTT

V gene: TRBV30
J gene: TRBJ2-2
clone size: -
D gene: -
CDR3 protein: CAWKQEAAGELFF
CDR3 DNA: TGTGCCTGGAAACAGGAAGCGGCCGGGGAGCTGTTTTTT

V gene: TRBV28
J gene: TRBJ2-7
clone size: -
D gene: -
CDR3 protein: CASSFSGNYEQYF
CDR3 DNA: TGTGCCAGCAGTTTCTCAGGGAATTACGAGCAGTACTTC

V gene: TRBV7-9
J gene: TRBJ1-2
clone size: -
D gene: -
CDR3 protein: CASSQRTINGYTF
CDR3 DNA: TGTGCCAGCAGCCAGAGGACAATAAATGGCTACACCTTC

V gene: TRBV11-2
J gene: TRBJ1-1
clone size: -
D gene: -
CDR3 protein: CASSLGPGGRSLAFF
CDR3 DNA: TGTGCCAGCAGCTTAGGCCCCGGGGGACGGTCGCTCGCTTTCTTT

V gene: TRBV5-6
J gene: TRBJ2-1
clone size: -
D gene: TRBD2
CDR3 protein: CASSLLPGGRNEQFF
CDR3 DNA: TGTGCCAGCAGCCTGCTCCCGGGAGGGAGGAATGAGCAGTTCTTC

V gene: TRBV7-2
J gene: TRBJ2-7
clone size: once
D gene: TRBD1
CDR3 protein: CASSIRTGQYEQYF
CDR3 DNA: TGTGCCAGCAGCATACGGACAGGACAGTACGAGCAGTACTTC

V gene: TRBV5-4
J gene: TRBJ2-4
clone size: -
D gene: TRBD1
CDR3 protein: CASSIQGGKNIQYF
CDR3 DNA: TGTGCCAGCAGCATACAGGGGGGCAAAAACATTCAGTACTTC

V gene: TRBV7-2
J gene: TRBJ1-4
clone size: -
D gene: TRBD1
CDR3 protein: CASSLPGQGLEKLFF
CDR3 DNA: TGTGCCAGCAGCTTGCCGGGACAGGGACTTGAAAAACTGTTTTTT

V gene: TRBV29-1
J gene: TRBJ2-7
clone size: -
D gene: TRBD1
CDR3 protein: CSVTGQGHYEQYF
CDR3 DNA: TGCAGCGTCACGGGACAGGGACACTACGAGCAGTACTTC

V gene: TRBV7-2
J gene: TRBJ2-7
clone size: -
D gene: TRBD2
CDR3 protein: CASGPGLQPLAGPYEQYF
CDR3 DNA: TGTGCCAGCGGCCCGGGATTACAACCGCTAGCGGGACCCTACGAGCAGTACTTC

V gene: TRBV28
J gene: TRBJ1-2
clone size: -
D gene: -
CDR3 protein: CASSNYGQHYGYTF
CDR3 DNA: TGTGCCAGCAGTAACTATGGACAGCATTATGGCTACACCTTC

V gene: TRBV20-1
J gene: TRBJ2-7
clone size: few
D gene: -
CDR3 protein: CSASRWGEQYF
CDR3 DNA: TGCAGTGCTAGCCGGTGGGGCGAGCAGTACTTC